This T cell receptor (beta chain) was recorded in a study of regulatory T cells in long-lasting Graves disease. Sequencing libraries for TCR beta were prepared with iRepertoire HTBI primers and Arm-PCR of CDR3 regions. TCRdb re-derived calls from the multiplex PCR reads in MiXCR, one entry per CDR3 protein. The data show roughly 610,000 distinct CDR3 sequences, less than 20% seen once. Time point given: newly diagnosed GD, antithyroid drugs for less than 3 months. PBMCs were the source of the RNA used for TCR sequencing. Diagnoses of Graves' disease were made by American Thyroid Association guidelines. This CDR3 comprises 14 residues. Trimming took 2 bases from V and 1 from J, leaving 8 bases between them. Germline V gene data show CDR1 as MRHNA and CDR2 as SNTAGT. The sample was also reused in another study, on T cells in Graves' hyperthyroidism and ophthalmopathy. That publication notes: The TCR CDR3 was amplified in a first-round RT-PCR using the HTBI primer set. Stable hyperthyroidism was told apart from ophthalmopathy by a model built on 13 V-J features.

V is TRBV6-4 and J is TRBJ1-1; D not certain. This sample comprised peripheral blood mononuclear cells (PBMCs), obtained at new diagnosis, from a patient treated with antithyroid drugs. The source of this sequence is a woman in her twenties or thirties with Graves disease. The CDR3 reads CASSDGSGNTEAFF. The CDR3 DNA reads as TGTGCCAGCAGTGACGGCTCGGGGAACACTGAAGCTTTCTTT.